The clone carrying this TCR beta chain was counted only a few times. Treatment of any kind had been given to no patient before thyroid surgery. This entry belongs to a study of metastatic and nonmetastatic thyroid tumors. Study-level information: Where malignant and benign thyroid patients were concerned, repertoires were compared across blood and tumor or nodule tissue.

The CDR3 is 17 amino acids. Germline CDR1 MNHNS, CDR2 SASEGT. Deletions cut 2 bases from V and 0 bases from J, with 17 bases between. TCRdb reprocessed the PCR reads using MiXCR. The table records over 15,000 clones, about a third of them present only once. This sequence originates from a female donor with papillary thyroid cancer or a benign thyroid nodule (not recorded which). Some clones in this sample may be carry-over from other donors' samples. The chain has TRBV6-1 and TRBJ2-7; D ambiguous. Specimen: tumor tissue. This chain's CDR3 is CASSELMVSTNSYEQYF. CDR3 DNA sequence: TGTGCCAGCAGTGAATTGATGGTGAGCACAAACTCCTACGAGCAGTACTTC.